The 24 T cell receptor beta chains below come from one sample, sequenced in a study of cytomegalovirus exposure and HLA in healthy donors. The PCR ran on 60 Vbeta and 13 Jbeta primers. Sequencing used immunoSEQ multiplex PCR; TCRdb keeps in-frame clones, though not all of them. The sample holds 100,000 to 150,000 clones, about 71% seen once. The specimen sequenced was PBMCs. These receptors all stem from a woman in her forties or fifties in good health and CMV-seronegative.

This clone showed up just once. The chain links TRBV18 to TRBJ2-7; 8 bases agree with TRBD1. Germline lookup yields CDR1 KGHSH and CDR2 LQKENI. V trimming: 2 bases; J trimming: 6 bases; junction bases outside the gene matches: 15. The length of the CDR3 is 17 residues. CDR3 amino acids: CASSPVAGQVDWGEQYF. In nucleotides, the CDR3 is TGTGCCAGCTCACCAGTGGCGGGACAGGTAGATTGGGGCGAGCAGTACTTC.

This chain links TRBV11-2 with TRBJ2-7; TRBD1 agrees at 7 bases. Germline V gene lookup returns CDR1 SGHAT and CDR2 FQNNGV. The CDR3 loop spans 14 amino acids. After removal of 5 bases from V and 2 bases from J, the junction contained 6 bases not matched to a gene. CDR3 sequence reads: CASSRSTGTYEQYF. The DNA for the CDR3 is TGTGCCAGCAGCCGGTCGACAGGGACCTACGAGCAGTACTTC.

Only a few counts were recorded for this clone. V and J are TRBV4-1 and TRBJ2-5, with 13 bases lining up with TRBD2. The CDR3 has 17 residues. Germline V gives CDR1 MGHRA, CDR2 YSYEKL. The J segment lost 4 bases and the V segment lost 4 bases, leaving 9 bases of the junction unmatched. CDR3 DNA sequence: TGCGCCAGCAGCCCCGCCGGGACTAGCGGGAATGGAGAGACCCAGTACTTC. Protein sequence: CASSPAGTSGNGETQYF.

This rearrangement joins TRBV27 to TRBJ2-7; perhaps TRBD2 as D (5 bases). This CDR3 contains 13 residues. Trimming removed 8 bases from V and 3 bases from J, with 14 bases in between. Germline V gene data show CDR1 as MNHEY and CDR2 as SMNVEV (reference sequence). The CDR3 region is CASRGSTHYEQYF. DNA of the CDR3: TGTGCCAGCCGGGGAAGCACCCACTACGAGCAGTACTTC.

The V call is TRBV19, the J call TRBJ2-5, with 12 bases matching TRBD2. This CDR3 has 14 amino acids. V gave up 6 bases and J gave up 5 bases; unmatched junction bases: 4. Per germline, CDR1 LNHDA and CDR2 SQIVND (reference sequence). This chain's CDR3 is CASSSTSGSETQYF. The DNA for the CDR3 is TGTGCCAGTAGCTCGACTAGCGGGAGTGAGACCCAGTACTTC.

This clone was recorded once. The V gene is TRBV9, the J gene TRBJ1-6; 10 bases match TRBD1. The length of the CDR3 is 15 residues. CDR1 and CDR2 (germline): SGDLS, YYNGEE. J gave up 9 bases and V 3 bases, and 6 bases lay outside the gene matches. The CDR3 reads CASSGETGGTSPLHF. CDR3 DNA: TGTGCCAGCAGCGGGGAGACAGGGGGCACTTCACCCCTCCACTTT.

CDR3 sequence reads: CASSPTGRRDAEAFF. CDR3 in DNA: TGTGCCAGCTCACCAACCGGCAGGAGGGACGCTGAAGCTTTCTTT. The V and J genes are TRBV18 and TRBJ1-1; a possible D gene is TRBD1 (5 bases). V gave up 2 bases and J gave up 6 bases, with 16 bases separating them. Germline CDR1 reads KGHSH; CDR2 reads LQKENI. CDR3 length: 15 residues.

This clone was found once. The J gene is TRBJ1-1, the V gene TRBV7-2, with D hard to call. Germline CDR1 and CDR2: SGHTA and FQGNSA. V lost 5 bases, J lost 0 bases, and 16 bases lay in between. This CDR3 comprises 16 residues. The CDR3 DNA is TGTGCCAGCAGCCCAGGCCTCCTGGAACTGAACACTGAAGCTTTCTTT. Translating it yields CASSPGLLELNTEAFF.

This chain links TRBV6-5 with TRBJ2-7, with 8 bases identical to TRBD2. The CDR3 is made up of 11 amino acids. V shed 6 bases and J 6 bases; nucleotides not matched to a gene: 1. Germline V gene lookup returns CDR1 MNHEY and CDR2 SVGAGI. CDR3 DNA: TGTGCCAGCAGCCGGGGGGGCGAGCAGTACTTC. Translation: CASSRGGEQYF.

The CDR3 coding sequence is TGTGCCAGCAGTGAAGGAGGGTACGGCCTAGGGGAGGCTGAAGCTTTCTTT. Amino acids: CASSEGGYGLGEAEAFF. This chain connects TRBV6-1 to TRBJ1-1; D possibly corresponds to TRBD1 (5 bases). The CDR3 consists of 17 residues. The germline gives CDR1 MNHNS, CDR2 SASEGT. V was trimmed by 1 base and J by 6 bases, leaving 21 bases between them.

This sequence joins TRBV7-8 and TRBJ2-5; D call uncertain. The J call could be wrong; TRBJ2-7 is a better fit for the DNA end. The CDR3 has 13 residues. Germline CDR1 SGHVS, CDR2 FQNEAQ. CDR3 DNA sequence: TGTGCCAGCAGCTTAGTTGGTCTTTACGAGCAGTACTTC. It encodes CASSLVGLYEQYF.

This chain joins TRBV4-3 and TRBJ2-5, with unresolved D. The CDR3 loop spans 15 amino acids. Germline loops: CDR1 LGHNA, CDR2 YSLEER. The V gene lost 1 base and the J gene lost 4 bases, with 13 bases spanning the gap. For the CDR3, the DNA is TGCGCCAGCAGCCAAGCCTACCCCCGCGGAGAGACCCAGTACTTC. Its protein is CASSQAYPRGETQYF.

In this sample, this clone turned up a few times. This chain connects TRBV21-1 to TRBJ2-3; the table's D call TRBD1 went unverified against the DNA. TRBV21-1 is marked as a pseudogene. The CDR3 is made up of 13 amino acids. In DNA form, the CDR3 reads TGTGCCAGCAGCGTACAGGGATGGGATACGCAGTATTTT. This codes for CASSVQGWDTQYF.

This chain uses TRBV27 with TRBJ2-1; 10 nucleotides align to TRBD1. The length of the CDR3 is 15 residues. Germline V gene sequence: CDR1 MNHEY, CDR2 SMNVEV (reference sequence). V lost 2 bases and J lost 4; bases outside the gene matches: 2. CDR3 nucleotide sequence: TGTGCCAGCAGTTTAGACAGGGGGCCTTACAATGAGCAGTTCTTC. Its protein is CASSLDRGPYNEQFF.

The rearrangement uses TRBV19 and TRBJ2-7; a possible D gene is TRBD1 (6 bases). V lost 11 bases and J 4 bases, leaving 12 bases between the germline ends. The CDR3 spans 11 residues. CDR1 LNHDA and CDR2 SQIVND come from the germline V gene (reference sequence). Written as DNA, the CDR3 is TGTGCCTCCTCGGACAGTTACGAGCAGTACTTC. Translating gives CASSDSYEQYF.

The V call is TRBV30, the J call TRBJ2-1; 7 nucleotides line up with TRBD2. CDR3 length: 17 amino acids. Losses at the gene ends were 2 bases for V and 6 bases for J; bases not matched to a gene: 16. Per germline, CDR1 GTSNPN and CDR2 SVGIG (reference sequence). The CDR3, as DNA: TGTGCCTGGAGTTCTTACATCGGACTAGGTCCTCGCAATGAGCAGTTCTTC. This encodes CAWSSYIGLGPRNEQFF.

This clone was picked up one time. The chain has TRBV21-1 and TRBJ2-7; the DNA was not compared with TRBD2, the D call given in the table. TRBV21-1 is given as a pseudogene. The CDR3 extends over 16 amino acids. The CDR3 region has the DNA TGTGCCAGCAGCAAAGAACCCAGCGTCTGCAGCTACGAGCAGTACTTC. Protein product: CASSKEPSVCSYEQYF.

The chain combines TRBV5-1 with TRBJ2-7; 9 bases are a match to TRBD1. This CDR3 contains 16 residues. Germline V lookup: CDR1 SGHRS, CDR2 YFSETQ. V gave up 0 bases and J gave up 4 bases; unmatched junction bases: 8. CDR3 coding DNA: TGCGCCAGCAGCTTGGAAAGGACAGGGGTAATGTACGAGCAGTACTTC. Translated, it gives CASSLERTGVMYEQYF.

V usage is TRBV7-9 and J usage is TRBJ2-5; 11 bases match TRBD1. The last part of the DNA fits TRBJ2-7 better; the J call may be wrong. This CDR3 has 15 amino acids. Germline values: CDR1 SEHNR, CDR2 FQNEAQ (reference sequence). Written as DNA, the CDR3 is TGTGCCAGCAGCTTAGATTGGACAGGGGGCGCCGAGCAGTACTTC. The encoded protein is CASSLDWTGGAEQYF.

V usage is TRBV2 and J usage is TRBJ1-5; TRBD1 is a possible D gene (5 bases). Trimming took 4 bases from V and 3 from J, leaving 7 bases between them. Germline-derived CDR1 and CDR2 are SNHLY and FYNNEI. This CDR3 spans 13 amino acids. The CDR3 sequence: CASSGQNNQPQHF. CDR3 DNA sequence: TGTGCCAGCAGTGGACAGAACAATCAGCCCCAGCATTTT.

This CDR3 is CASRTTSGATYEQYF. CDR3 bases: TGTGCCAGCAGAACGACTAGCGGGGCCACCTACGAGCAGTACTTC. This sequence joins TRBV6-5 and TRBJ2-7, with 11 positions matching TRBD2. Germline loops: CDR1 MNHEY, CDR2 SVGAGI. With 6 bases clipped from V and 2 bases from J, the junction kept 6 bases outside the gene matches. The CDR3 is 15 residues long.

The CDR3, as DNA: TGTGCCACCAGCAGAGCCGCAGAAAATGAAAAACTGTTTTTT. It encodes CATSRAAENEKLFF. The genes are TRBV15 and TRBJ1-4; unclear D gene. Looked up from germline, CDR1 is LNHNV and CDR2 is YYDKDF (reference sequence). The ends were cut back, 1 base at V and 5 bases at J, with 8 bases in the middle. This CDR3 contains 14 residues.

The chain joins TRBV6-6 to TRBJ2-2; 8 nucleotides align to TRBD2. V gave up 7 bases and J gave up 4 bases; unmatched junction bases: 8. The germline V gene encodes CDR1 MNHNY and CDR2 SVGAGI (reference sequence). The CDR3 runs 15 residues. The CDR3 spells CASMRREVGTGELFF. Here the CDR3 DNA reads TGTGCCAGCATGAGGCGGGAGGTTGGCACCGGGGAGCTGTTTTTT.

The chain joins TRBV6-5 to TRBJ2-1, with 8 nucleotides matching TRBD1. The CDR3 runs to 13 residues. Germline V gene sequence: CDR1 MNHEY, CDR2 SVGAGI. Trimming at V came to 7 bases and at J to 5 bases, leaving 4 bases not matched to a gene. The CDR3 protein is CASTQTGDNEQFF. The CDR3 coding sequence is TGTGCCAGCACACAGACAGGGGACAATGAGCAGTTCTTC.